The T cell receptor beta chain under discussion was sequenced for a study of cytotoxic CD8 clonotypes in ibrutinib-treated CLL. Produced via immunoSEQ multiplex PCR; TCRdb's table is partial and in-frame only. This sample has around 33,000 clones, with 49% found just once. The CDR3 totals 15 residues. After removal of 3 bases from V and 9 bases from J, the junction contained 8 bases not matched to a gene. Germline CDR1 reads SGDLS; CDR2 reads YYNGEE. This clone has just a few counts. The V gene is TRBV9, the J gene TRBJ1-6; 8 nucleotides line up with TRBD1. The TCR sequence derives from a human donor with chronic lymphocytic leukemia. Sample: PBMCs, taken before ibrutinib treatment. The CDR3 DNA follows: TGTGCCAGCAGCGAGCGACAGGGGTTTGGTTCACCCCTCCACTTT. It encodes CASSERQGFGSPLHF.